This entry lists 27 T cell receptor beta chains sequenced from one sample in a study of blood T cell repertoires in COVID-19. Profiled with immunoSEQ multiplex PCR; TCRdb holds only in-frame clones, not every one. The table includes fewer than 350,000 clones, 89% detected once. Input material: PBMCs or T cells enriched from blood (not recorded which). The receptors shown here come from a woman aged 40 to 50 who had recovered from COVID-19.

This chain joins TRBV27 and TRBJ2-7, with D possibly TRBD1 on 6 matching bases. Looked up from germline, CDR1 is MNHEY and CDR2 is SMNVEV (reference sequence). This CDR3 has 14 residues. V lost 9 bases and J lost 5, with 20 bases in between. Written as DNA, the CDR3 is TGTGCCAGTCGAGGTATAGGACAGTCGCACGAGCAGTACTTC. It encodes CASRGIGQSHEQYF.

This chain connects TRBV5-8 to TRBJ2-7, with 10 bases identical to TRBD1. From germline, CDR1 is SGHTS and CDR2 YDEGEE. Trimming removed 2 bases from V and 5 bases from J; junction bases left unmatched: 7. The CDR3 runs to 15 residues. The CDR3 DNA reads TGTGCCAGCAGCTTCCGACAGGGGGCTTCTCACGAGCAGTACTTC. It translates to CASSFRQGASHEQYF.

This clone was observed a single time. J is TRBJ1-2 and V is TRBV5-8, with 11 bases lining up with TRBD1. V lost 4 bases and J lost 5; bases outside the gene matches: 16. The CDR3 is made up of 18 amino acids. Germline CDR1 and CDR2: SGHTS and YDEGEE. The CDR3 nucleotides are TGTGCCAGCAGCCAAAGTCCTTGGACAGGGGGCATTTGGTATGGCTACACCTTC. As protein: CASSQSPWTGGIWYGYTF.

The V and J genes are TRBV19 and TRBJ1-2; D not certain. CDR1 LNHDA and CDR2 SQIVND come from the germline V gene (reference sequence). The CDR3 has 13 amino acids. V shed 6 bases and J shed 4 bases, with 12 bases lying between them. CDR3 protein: CASSKAGAYGYTF. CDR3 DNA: TGTGCCAGTAGCAAAGCAGGTGCCTATGGCTACACCTTC.

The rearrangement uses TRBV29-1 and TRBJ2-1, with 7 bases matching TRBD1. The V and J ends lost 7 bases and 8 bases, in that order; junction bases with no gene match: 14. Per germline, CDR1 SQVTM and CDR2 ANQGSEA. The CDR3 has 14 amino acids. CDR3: CSERRRGRLDEQFF. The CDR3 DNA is TGCAGCGAAAGGAGAAGGGGGCGGCTCGATGAGCAGTTCTTC.

The chain's CDR3 is CASSLARTGGGELFF. The CDR3 bases are TGTGCCAGCAGTTTAGCCCGCACAGGCGGCGGGGAGCTGTTTTTT. This chain connects TRBV27 to TRBJ2-2; D may be TRBD1 (5 bases). Trimming pared 2 bases from V and 7 bases from J, leaving 14 bases between. The germline V gene has CDR1 MNHEY and CDR2 SMNVEV (reference sequence). This CDR3 has 15 amino acids.

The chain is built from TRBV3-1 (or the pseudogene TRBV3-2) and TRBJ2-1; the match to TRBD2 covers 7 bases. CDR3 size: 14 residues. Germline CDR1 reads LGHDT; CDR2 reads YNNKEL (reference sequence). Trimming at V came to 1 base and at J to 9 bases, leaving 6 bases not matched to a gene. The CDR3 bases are TGTGCCAGCAGCCAAGTAAGGCTAGCGGTTGAGCAGTTCTTC. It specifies CASSQVRLAVEQFF.

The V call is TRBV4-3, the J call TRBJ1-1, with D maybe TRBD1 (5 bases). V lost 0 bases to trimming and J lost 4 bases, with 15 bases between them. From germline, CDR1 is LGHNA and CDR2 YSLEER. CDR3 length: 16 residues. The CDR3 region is CASSQERQGGATEAFF. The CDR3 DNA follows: TGCGCCAGCAGCCAAGAACGGCAGGGAGGGGCCACTGAAGCTTTCTTT.

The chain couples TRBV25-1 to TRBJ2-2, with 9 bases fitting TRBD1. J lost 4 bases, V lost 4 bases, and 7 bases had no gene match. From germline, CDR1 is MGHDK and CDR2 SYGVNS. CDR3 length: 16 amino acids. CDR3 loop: CASSAGQGRATGELFF. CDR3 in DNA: TGTGCCAGCAGTGCCGGACAGGGGCGGGCCACCGGGGAGCTGTTTTTT. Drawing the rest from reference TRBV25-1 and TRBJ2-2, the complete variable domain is EADIYQTPRYLVIGTGKKITLECSQTMGHDKMYWYQQDPGMELHLIHYSYGVNSTEKGDLSSESTVSRIRTEHFPLTLESARPSHTSQYLCASSAGQGRATGELFFGEGSRLTVL.

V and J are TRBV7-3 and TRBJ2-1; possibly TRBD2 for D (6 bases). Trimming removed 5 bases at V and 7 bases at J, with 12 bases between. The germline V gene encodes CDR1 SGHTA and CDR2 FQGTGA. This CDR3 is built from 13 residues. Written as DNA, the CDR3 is TGTGCCAGCAGCCTACGGGCGGGAAATGAGCAGTTCTTC. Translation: CASSLRAGNEQFF.

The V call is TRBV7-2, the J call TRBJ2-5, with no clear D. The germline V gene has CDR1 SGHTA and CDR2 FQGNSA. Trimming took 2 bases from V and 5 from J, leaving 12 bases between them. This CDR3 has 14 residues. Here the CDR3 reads CASSLYYTGETQYF. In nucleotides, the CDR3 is TGTGCCAGCAGCTTATATTATACCGGGGAGACCCAGTACTTC. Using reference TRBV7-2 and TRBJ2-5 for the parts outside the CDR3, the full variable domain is GAGVSQSPSNKVTEKGKDVELRCDPISGHTALYWYRQSLGQGLEFLIYFQGNSAPDKSGLPSDRFSAERTGGSVSTLTIQRTQQEDSAVYLCASSLYYTGETQYFGPGTRLLVL.

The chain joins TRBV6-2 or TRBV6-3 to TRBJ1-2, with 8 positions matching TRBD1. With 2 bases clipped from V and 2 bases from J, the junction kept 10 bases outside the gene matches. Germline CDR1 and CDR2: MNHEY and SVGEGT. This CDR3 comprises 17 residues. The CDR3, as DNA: TGTGCCAGCAGTTACCGTAGGACAGGGATGAAAAACTATGGCTACACCTTC. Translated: CASSYRRTGMKNYGYTF.

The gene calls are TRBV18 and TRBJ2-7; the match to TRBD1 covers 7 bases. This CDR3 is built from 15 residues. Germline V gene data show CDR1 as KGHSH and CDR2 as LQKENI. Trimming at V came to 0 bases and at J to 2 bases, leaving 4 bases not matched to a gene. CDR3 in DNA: TGTGCCAGCTCACCACCGGGGACAGTAACCTACGAGCAGTACTTC. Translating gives CASSPPGTVTYEQYF.

The CDR3 spells CASSDRGNEKLFF. As DNA, the CDR3 is TGTGCCTCTTCGGACAGGGGTAATGAAAAACTGTTTTTT. The chain couples TRBV30 to TRBJ1-4; 9 bases agree with TRBD1. V shed 7 bases, J shed 4 bases, and the junction held 4 bases outside the gene matches. Germline CDR1 and CDR2: GTSNPN and SVGIG (reference sequence). This CDR3 is 13 amino acids long.

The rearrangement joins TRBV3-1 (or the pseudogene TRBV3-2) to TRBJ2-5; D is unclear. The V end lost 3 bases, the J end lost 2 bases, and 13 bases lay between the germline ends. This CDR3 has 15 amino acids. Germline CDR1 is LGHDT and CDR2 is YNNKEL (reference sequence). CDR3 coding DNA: TGTGCCAGCAGCCAGCTAGGCGTCTCACAAGAGACCCAGTACTTC. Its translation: CASSQLGVSQETQYF.

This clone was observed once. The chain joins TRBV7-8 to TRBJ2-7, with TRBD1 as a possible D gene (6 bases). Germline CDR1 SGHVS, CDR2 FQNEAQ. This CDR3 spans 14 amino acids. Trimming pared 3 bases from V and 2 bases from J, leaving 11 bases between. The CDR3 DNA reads TGTGCCAGCAGCTTCACAGGGATTACCTACGAGCAGTACTTC. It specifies CASSFTGITYEQYF. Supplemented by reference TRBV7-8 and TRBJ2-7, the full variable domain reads GAGVSQSPRYKVAKRGQDVALRCDPISGHVSLFWYQQALGQGPEFLTYFQNEAQLDKSGLPSDRFFAERPEGSVSTLKIQRTQQEDSAVYLCASSFTGITYEQYFGPGTRLTVT.

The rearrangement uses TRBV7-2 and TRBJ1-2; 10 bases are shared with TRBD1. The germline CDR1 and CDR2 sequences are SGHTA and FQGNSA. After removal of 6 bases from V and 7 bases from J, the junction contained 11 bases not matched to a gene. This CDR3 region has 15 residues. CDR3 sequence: CASREGGQGLIGYTF. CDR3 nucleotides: TGTGCCAGCAGGGAGGGGGGACAGGGGTTAATTGGCTACACCTTC.

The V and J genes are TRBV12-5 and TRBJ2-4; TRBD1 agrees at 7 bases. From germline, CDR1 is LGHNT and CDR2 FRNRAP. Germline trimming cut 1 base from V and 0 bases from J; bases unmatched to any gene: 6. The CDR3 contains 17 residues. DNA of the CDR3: TGTGCTAGTGGTTTGGGGGACAGTCCAATAGCCAAAAACATTCAGTACTTC. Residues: CASGLGDSPIAKNIQYF.

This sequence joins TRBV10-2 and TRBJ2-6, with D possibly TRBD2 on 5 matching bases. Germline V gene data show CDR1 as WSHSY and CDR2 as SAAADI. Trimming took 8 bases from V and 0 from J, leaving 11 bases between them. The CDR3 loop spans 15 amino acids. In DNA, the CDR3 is TGCGCCAGCGGGGAGCCGGCCTCTGGGGCCAACGTCCTGACTTTC. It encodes CASGEPASGANVLTF.

The CDR3 nucleotides are TGTGCTAGTGGCGTGGGGGGGCCCAGTTCACCCCTCCACTTT. As protein: CASGVGGPSSPLHF. This rearrangement joins TRBV12-5 to TRBJ1-6, with D maybe TRBD1 (6 bases). This CDR3 spans 14 amino acids. Trimming shortened V by 6 bases and J by 9 bases, and 15 bases separated the two germline ends. Germline V gives CDR1 LGHNT, CDR2 FRNRAP.

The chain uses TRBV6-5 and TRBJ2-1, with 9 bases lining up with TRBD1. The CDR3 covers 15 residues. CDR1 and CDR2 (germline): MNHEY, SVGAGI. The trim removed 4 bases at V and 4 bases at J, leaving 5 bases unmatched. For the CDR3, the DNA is TGTGCCAGCAGTTCCGGGACAGGGCTTTACAATGAGCAGTTCTTC. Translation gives CASSSGTGLYNEQFF.

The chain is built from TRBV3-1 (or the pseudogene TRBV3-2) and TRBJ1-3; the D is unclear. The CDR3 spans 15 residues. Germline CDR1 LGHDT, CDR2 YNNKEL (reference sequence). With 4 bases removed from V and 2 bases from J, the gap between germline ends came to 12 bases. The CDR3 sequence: CASSRLNAAGNTIYF. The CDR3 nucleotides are TGTGCCAGCAGCCGCTTGAATGCGGCTGGAAACACCATATATTTT.

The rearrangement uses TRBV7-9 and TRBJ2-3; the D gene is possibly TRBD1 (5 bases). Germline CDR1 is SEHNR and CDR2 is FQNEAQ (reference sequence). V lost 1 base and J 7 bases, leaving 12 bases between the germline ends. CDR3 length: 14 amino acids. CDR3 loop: CASSLGQGVHTQYF. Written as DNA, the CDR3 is TGTGCCAGCAGCTTAGGCCAGGGTGTACATACGCAGTATTTT.

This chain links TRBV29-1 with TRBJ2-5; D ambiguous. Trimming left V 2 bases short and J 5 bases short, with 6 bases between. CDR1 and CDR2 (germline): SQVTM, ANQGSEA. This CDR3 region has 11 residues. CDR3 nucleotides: TGCAGCGTTGAACCACTTGAGACCCAGTACTTC. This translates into CSVEPLETQYF.

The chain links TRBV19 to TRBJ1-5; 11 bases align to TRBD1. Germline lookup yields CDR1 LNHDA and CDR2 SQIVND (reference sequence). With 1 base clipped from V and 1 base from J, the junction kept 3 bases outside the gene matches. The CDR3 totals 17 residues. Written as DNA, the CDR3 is TGTGCCAGTAGTATAGTGGGGACAGGGGGAAGCAATCAGCCCCAGCATTTT. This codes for CASSIVGTGGSNQPQHF.

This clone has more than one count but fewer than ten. The CDR3 region is CAWSARGIGRNQPQHF. CDR3 in DNA: TGTGCCTGGAGTGCCAGGGGAATAGGGCGCAATCAGCCCCAGCATTTT. The chain has TRBV30 and TRBJ1-5, with D possibly matching TRBD1 (6 bases). Germline CDR1 is GTSNPN and CDR2 is SVGIG (reference sequence). V gave up 1 base and J gave up 2 bases, with 15 bases separating them. The CDR3 loop spans 16 amino acids.

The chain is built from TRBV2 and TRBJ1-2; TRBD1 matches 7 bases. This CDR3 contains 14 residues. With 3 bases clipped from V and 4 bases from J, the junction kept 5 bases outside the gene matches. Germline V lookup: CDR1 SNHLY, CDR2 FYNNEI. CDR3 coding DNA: TGTGCCAGCAGTGACCAGGGGGGCGGCTATGGCTACACCTTC. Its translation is CASSDQGGGYGYTF.